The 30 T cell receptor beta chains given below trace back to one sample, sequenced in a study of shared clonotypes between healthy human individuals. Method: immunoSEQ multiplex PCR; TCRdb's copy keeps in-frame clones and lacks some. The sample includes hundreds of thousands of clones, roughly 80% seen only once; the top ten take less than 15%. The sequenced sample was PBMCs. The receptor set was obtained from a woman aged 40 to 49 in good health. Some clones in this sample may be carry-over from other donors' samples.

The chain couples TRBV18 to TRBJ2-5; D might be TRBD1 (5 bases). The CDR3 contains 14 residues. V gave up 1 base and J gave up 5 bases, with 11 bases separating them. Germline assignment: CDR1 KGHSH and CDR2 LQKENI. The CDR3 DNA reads TGTGCCAGCTCACCACAACAGGCCCCGGAGACCCAGTACTTC. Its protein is CASSPQQAPETQYF.

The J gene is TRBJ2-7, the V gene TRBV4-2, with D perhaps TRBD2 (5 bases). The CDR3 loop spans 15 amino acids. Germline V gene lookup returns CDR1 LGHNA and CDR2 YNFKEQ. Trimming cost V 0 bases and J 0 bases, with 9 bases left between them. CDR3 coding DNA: TGTGCCAGCAGCCAAGAAGGGAGCAGCTCCTACGAGCAGTACTTC. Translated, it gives CASSQEGSSSYEQYF.

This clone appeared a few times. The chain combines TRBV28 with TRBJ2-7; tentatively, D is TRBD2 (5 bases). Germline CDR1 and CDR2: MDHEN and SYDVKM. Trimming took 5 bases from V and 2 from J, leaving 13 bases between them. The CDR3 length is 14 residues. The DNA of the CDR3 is TGTGCCAGCAGTCCTAGCACGGGGACCTACGAGCAGTACTTC. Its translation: CASSPSTGTYEQYF.

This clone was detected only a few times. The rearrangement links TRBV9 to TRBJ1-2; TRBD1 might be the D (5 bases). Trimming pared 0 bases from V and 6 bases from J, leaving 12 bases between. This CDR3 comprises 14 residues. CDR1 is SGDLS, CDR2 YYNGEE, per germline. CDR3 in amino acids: CASSVVGGSNGYTF. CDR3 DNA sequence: TGTGCCAGCAGCGTAGTGGGGGGATCTAATGGCTACACCTTC.

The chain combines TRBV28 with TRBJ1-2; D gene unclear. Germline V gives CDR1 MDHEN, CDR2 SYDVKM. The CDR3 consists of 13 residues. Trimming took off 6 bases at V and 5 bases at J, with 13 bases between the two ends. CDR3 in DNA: TGTGCCAGCAGCCAACACCCCCCTTATGGCTACACCTTC. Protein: CASSQHPPYGYTF.

For the CDR3, the DNA is TGTGCCAGCAGTTACTCTTGGCGGGAGACCCAGTACTTC. This sequence encodes CASSYSWRETQYF. J is TRBJ2-5 and V is TRBV6-5; no reliable D call. This CDR3 spans 13 amino acids. Looked up from germline, CDR1 is MNHEY and CDR2 is SVGAGI. V lost 0 bases and J 5 bases, leaving 7 bases between the germline ends.

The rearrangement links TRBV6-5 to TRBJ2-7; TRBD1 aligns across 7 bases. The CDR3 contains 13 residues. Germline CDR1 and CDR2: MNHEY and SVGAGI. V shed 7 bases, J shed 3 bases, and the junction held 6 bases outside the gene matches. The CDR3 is CASTLAGGYEQYF. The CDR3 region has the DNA TGTGCCAGCACCCTTGCAGGGGGCTACGAGCAGTACTTC.

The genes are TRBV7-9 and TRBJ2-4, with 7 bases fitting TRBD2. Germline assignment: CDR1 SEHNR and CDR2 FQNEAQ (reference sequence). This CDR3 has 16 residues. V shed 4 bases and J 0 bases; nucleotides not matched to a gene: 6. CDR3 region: CASSSSGLLAKNIQYF. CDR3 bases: TGTGCCAGCAGCTCTTCGGGACTACTAGCCAAAAACATTCAGTACTTC. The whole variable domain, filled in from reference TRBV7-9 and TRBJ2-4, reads DTGVSQNPRHKITKRGQNVTFRCDPISEHNRLYWYRQTLGQGPEFLTYFQNEAQLEKSRLLSDRFSAERPKGSFSTLEIQRTEQGDSAMYLCASSSSGLLAKNIQYFGAGTRLSVL.

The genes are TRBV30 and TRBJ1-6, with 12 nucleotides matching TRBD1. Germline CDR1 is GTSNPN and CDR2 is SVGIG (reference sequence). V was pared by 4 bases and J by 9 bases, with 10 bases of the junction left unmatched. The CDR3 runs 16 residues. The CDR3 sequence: CAWTLHGTGGSSPLHF. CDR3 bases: TGTGCCTGGACTTTACATGGGACAGGGGGCAGTTCACCCCTCCACTTT.

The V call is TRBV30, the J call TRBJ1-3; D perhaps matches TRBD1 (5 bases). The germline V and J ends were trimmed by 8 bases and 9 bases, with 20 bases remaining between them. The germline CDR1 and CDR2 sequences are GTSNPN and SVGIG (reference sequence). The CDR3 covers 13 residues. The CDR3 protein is CASLARDGTTIYF. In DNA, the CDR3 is TGTGCCAGTCTTGCGAGGGACGGGACCACCATATATTTT.

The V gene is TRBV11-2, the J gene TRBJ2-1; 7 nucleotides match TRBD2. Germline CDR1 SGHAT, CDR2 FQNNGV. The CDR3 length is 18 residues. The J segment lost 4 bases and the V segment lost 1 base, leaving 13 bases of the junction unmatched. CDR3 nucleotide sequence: TGTGCCAGCAGCTTAGGGTCGGCGCGGGAGTCGGGATACAATGAGCAGTTCTTC. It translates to CASSLGSARESGYNEQFF.

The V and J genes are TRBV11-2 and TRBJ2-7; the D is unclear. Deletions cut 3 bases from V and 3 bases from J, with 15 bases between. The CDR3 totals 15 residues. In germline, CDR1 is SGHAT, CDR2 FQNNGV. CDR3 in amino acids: CASSFAVGKRYEQYF. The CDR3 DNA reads TGTGCCAGCAGCTTCGCAGTGGGTAAACGCTACGAGCAGTACTTC.

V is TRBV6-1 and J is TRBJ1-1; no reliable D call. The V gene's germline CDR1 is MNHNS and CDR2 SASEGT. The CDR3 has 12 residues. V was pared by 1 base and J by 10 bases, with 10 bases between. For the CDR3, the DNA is TGTGCCAGCAGTGAAGGGGTCGTGGGAGCTTTCTTT. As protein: CASSEGVVGAFF.

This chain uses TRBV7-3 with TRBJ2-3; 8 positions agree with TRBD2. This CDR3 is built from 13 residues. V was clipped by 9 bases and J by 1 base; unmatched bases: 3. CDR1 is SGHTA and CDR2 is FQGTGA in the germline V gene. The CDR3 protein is CASRAGGTDTQYF. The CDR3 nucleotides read TGTGCCAGTAGAGCGGGAGGCACAGATACGCAGTATTTT.

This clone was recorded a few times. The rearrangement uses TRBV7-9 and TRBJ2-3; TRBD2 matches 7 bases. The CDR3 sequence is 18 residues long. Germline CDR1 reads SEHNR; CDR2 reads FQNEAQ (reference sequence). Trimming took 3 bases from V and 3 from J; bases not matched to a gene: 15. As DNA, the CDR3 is TGTGCCAGCAGCTTGTCAATACTTGGCGGGAGTATGACAGATACGCAGTATTTT. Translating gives CASSLSILGGSMTDTQYF.

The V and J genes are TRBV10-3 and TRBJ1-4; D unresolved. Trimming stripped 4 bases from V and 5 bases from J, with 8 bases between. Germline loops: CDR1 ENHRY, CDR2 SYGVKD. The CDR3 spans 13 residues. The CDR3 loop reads CAISATKNEKLFF. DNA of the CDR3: TGTGCCATCAGTGCCACCAAAAATGAAAAACTGTTTTTT.

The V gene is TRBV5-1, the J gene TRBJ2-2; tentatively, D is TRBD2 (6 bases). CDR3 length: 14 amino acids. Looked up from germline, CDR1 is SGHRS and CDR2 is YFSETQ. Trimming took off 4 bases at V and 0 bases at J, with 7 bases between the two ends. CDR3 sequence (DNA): TGCGCCAGCAGCGCGGGACCGAACACCGGGGAGCTGTTTTTT. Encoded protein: CASSAGPNTGELFF.

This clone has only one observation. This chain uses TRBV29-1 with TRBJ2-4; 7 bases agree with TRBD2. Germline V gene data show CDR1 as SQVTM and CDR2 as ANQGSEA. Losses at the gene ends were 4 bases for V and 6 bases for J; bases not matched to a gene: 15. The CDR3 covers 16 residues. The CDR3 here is CSVALGGRHEGNIQYF. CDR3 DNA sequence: TGCAGCGTTGCCCTTGGCGGGAGACACGAGGGAAACATTCAGTACTTC.

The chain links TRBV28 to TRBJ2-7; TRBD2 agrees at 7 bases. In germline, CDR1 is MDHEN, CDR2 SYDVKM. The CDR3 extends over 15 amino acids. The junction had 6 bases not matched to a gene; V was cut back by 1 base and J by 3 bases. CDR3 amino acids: CASSLSGGSYYEQYF. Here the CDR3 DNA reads TGTGCCAGCAGTTTATCGGGCGGGAGTTACTACGAGCAGTACTTC. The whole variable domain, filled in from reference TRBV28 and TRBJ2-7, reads DVKVTQSSRYLVKRTGEKVFLECVQDMDHENMFWYRQDPGLGLRLIYFSYDVKMKEKGDIPEGYSVSREKKERFSLILESASTNQTSMYLCASSLSGGSYYEQYFGPGTRLTVT.

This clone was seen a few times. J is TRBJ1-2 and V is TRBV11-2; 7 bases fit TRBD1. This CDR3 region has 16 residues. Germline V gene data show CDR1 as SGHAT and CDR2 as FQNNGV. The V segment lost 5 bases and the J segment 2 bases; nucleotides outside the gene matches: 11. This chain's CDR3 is CASSRAGQRQNYGYTF. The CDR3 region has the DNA TGTGCCAGCAGCCGCGCGGGACAGAGACAAAACTATGGCTACACCTTC. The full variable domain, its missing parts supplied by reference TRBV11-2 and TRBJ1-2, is EAGVAQSPRYKIIEKRQSVAFWCNPISGHATLYWYQQILGQGPKLLIQFQNNGVVDDSQLPKDRFSAERLKGVDSTLKIQPAKLEDSAVYLCASSRAGQRQNYGYTFGSGTRLTVV.

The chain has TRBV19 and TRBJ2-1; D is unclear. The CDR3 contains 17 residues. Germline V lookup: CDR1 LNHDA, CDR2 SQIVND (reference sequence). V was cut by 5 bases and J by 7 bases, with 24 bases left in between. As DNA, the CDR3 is TGTGCCAGTAGTGCCCCCCCGGGCCCTCGAGGAAGGAATGAGCAGTTCTTC. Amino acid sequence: CASSAPPGPRGRNEQFF. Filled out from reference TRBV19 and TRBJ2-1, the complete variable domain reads DGGITQSPKYLFRKEGQNVTLSCEQNLNHDAMYWYRQDPGQGLRLIYYSQIVNDFQKGDIAEGYSVSREKKESFPLTVTSAQKNPTAFYLCASSAPPGPRGRNEQFFGPGTRLTVL.

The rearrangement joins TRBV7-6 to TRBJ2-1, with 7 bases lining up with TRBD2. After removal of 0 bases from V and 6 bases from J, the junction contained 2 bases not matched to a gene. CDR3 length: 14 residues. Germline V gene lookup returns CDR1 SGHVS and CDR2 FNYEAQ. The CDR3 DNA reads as TGTGCCAGCAGCTTAGCGGGAGGGGCCAATGAGCAGTTCTTC. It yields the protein CASSLAGGANEQFF.

CDR3 protein: CASRKPGQAEKLFF. The CDR3 coding sequence is TGTGCCAGCCGTAAACCGGGACAGGCTGAAAAACTGTTTTTT. The rearrangement links TRBV27 to TRBJ1-4; 8 nucleotides align to TRBD1. Unmatched junction bases numbered 9, after V lost 8 bases and J lost 7 bases. The CDR3 length is 14 residues. Germline V gene sequence: CDR1 MNHEY, CDR2 SMNVEV (reference sequence).

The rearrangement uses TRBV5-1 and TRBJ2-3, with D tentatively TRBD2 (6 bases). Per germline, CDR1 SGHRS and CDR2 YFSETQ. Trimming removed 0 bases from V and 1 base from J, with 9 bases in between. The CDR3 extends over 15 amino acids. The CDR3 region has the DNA TGCGCCAGCAGCTTGGCGGCTAGCGGCACAGATACGCAGTATTTT. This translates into CASSLAASGTDTQYF.

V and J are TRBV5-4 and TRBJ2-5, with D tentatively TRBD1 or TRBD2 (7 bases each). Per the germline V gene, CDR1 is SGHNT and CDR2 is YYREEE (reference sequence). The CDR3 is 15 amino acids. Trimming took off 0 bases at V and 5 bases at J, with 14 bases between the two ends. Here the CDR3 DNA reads TGTGCCAGCAGCTTGGGGGGGGGACAGTATGAGACCCAGTACTTC. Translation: CASSLGGGQYETQYF.

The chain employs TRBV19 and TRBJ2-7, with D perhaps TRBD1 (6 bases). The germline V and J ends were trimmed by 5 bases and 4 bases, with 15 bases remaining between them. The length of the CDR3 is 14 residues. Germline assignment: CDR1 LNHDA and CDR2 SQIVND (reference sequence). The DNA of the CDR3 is TGTGCCAGTAGTGAACAGGGTTTTGGGTACGAGCAGTACTTC. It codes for CASSEQGFGYEQYF.

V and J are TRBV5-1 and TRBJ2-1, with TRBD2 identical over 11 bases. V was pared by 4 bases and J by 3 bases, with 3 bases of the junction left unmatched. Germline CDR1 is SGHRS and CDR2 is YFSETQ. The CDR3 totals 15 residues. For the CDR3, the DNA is TGCGCCAGCAGCAGGGGACTAGCGGACTACAATGAGCAGTTCTTC. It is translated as CASSRGLADYNEQFF.

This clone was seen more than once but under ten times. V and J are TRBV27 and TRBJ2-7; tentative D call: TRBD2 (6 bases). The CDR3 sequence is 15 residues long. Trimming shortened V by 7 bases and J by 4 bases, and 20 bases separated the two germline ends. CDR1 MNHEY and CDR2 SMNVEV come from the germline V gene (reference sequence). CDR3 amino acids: CASKVREEVGYEQYF. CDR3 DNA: TGTGCCAGCAAGGTCAGGGAGGAAGTCGGTTACGAGCAGTACTTC.

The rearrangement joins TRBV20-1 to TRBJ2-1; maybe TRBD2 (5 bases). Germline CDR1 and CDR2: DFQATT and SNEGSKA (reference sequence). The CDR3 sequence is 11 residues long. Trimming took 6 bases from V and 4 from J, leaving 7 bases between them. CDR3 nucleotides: TGCAGTGCGGAGGATTACAATGAGCAGTTCTTC. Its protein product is CSAEDYNEQFF.

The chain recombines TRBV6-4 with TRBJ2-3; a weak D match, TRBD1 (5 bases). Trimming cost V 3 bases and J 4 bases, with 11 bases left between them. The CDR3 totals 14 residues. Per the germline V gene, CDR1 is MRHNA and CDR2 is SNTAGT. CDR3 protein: CASSESAGPDTQYF. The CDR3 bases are TGTGCCAGCAGTGAGAGTGCAGGGCCAGATACGCAGTATTTT.